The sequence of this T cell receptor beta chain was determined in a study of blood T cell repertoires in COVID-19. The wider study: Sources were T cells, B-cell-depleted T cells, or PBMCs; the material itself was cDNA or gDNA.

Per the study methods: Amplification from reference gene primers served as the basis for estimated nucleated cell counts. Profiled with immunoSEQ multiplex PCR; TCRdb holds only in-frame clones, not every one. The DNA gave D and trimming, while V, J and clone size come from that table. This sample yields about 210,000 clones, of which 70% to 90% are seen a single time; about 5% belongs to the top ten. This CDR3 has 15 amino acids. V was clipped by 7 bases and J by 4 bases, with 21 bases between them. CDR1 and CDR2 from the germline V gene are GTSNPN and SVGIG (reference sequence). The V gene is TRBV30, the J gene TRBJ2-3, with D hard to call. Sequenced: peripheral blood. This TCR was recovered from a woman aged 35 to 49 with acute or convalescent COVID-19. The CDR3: CAFALDGGVADTQYF. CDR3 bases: TGTGCCTTCGCTCTAGACGGTGGTGTGGCAGATACGCAGTATTTT.